What follows are 15 T cell receptor beta chains derived from one specimen sequenced in a study of cytomegalovirus exposure and HLA in healthy donors. Amplification used 60 Vbeta primers and 13 Jbeta primers. Assay: immunoSEQ multiplex PCR; the TCRdb copy retains only in-frame clones and omits some. The sample consists of around 140,000 clones, about 87% of them appearing once. Sequencing was performed on PBMCs. Every receptor here comes from a woman in her twenties or thirties in good health and CMV-seronegative.

This rearrangement joins TRBV4-2 to TRBJ2-5; TRBD2 agrees at 9 bases. Looked up from germline, CDR1 is LGHNA and CDR2 is YNFKEQ. Trimming cost V 0 bases and J 5 bases; bases outside gene matches: 13. The CDR3 is 18 residues long. CDR3 residues: CASSQEAQRGSGRETQYF. The DNA of the CDR3 is TGTGCCAGCAGCCAAGAAGCCCAACGTGGGAGCGGGAGGGAGACCCAGTACTTC.

The genes are TRBV29-1 and TRBJ2-1, with 7 bases that match TRBD2. Trimming cost V 6 bases and J 2 bases; bases outside gene matches: 10. This CDR3 spans 15 amino acids. Germline values: CDR1 SQVTM, CDR2 ANQGSEA. CDR3 region: CSVRPASGTYNEQFF. Written as DNA, the CDR3 is TGCAGCGTCCGTCCGGCTAGCGGAACCTACAATGAGCAGTTCTTC.

This chain connects TRBV11-2 to TRBJ2-4; 7 bases agree with TRBD2. Trimming removed 5 bases from V and 9 bases from J; junction bases left unmatched: 7. CDR3 length equals 13 residues. Germline CDR1 is SGHAT and CDR2 is FQNNGV. In DNA form, the CDR3 reads TGTGCCAGCAGCCTTCCGGGGGAGGGCATTCAGTACTTC. As protein: CASSLPGEGIQYF.

The V and J genes are TRBV6-1 and TRBJ2-7; TRBD2 aligns across 10 bases. The trim removed 4 bases at V and 1 base at J, leaving 4 bases unmatched. Germline V gene lookup returns CDR1 MNHNS and CDR2 SASEGT. There are 15 residues in the CDR3. The CDR3 DNA reads as TGTGCCAGCAGTGGGGGACTAGCGAGATCCTACGAGCAGTACTTC. Translated, it gives CASSGGLARSYEQYF.

Worth noting for this clone: The germline gene is not matched at one end of the junction; a read error may be the cause. This chain links TRBV7-9 with TRBJ2-7; D is possibly TRBD2 (5 bases). This CDR3 has 13 amino acids. Germline V gene data show CDR1 as SEHNR and CDR2 as FQNEAQ (reference sequence). The CDR3 reads CSSSLAVREGQYF. The CDR3 bases are TGTTCCAGCAGCTTAGCTGTCCGTGAGGGGCAGTACTTC.

V gene TRBV18 combines with J gene TRBJ2-7; 8 nucleotides align to TRBD1. Germline assignment: CDR1 KGHSH and CDR2 LQKENI. Trimming cost V 2 bases and J 3 bases; bases outside gene matches: 3. The CDR3 has 14 amino acids. As DNA, the CDR3 is TGTGCCAGCTCACCAGCGGACAGGGTCTACGAGCAGTACTTC. Amino acid sequence: CASSPADRVYEQYF.

J is TRBJ1-1 and V is TRBV7-2; 8 nucleotides line up with TRBD1. J was trimmed by 5 bases and V by 0 bases; bases with no gene match: 8. There are 16 residues in the CDR3. CDR1 is SGHTA and CDR2 is FQGNSA in the germline V gene. The CDR3 is CASSLARQGRRTEAFF. The CDR3 coding sequence is TGTGCCAGCAGCTTAGCTAGACAGGGGAGAAGAACTGAAGCTTTCTTT.

The V and J genes are TRBV7-3 and TRBJ1-5; 8 bases map to TRBD1. Looked up from germline, CDR1 is SGHTA and CDR2 is FQGTGA. The ends lost 5 bases at V and 1 base at J; junction bases unmatched: 10. The CDR3 spans 17 residues. CDR3 nucleotide sequence: TGTGCCAGCAGCCCTTCAGGGGGCGTATGGAGCAATCAGCCCCAGCATTTT. This gives the protein CASSPSGGVWSNQPQHF.

The chain carries TRBV7-3 and TRBJ2-5, with TRBD1 matching over 7 bases. V lost 5 bases to trimming and J lost 5 bases; unmatched junction nucleotides: 8. The CDR3 extends over 14 amino acids. From germline, CDR1 is SGHTA and CDR2 FQGTGA. The DNA for the CDR3 is TGTGCCAGCAGCGAGACAGGGTCCGACGAGACCCAGTACTTC. Residues: CASSETGSDETQYF. Based on the CDR3 plus reference TRBV7-3 and TRBJ2-5, the full variable domain is GAGVSQTPSNKVTEKGKYVELRCDPISGHTALYWYRQSLGQGPEFLIYFQGTGAADDSGLPNDRFFAVRPEGSVSTLKIQRTERGDSAVYLCASSETGSDETQYFGPGTRLLVL.

The V gene is TRBV15, the J gene TRBJ2-7; D is perhaps TRBD2 (7 bases). Trimming took 0 bases from V and 2 from J, leaving 11 bases between them. CDR1 is LNHNV and CDR2 is YYDKDF in the germline V gene (reference sequence). The CDR3 covers 15 residues. CDR3 loop: CATSREGGGTYEQYF. Here the CDR3 DNA reads TGTGCCACCAGCAGAGAGGGCGGGGGCACCTACGAGCAGTACTTC.

The chain combines TRBV7-9 with TRBJ1-1, with 8 bases lining up with TRBD1. J gave up 5 bases and V 2 bases, and 10 bases lay outside the gene matches. CDR1 and CDR2 from the germline V gene are SEHNR and FQNEAQ (reference sequence). This CDR3 is built from 16 residues. The CDR3 region has the DNA TGTGCCAGCAGCTTACGGGACAGGAGGAGAAGAACTGAAGCTTTCTTT. Its protein is CASSLRDRRRRTEAFF.

This chain links TRBV4-3 with TRBJ2-7; maybe TRBD1 (5 bases). Trimming removed 1 base from V and 3 bases from J, with 10 bases in between. Germline CDR1 LGHNA, CDR2 YSLEER. This CDR3 spans 14 amino acids. CDR3 in amino acids: CASSQAAGIYEQYF. The CDR3 DNA reads TGCGCCAGCAGCCAAGCAGCAGGGATCTACGAGCAGTACTTC.

The V and J genes are TRBV29-1 and TRBJ1-1; D gene unclear. V was clipped by 4 bases and J by 0 bases, with 9 bases between them. CDR3 length equals 13 residues. Germline V gene data show CDR1 as SQVTM and CDR2 as ANQGSEA. CDR3 residues: CSVVRVMNTEAFF. For the CDR3, the DNA is TGCAGCGTTGTGAGGGTGATGAACACTGAAGCTTTCTTT.

This clone was picked up a small number of times. The junction shows a germline mismatch at one end, possibly a read error. The chain couples TRBV6-1 to TRBJ2-7; D gene ambiguous. This CDR3 comprises 13 residues. The V gene's germline CDR1 is MNHNS and CDR2 SASEGT. The CDR3 nucleotides read TGTGCCAGCGGTGACGCGAGCTCCTACGAGCAGTACTTC. It specifies CASGDASSYEQYF.

The chain combines TRBV15 with TRBJ2-7; maybe TRBD2 (6 bases). The V gene lost 1 base and the J gene lost 1 base, with 14 bases spanning the gap. The germline V gene has CDR1 LNHNV and CDR2 YYDKDF (reference sequence). The CDR3 has 16 amino acids. As DNA, the CDR3 is TGTGCCACCAGCAGAGCGGGACTCGCGGGATCCTACGAGCAGTACTTC. Translated, it gives CATSRAGLAGSYEQYF.